The source of this TCR beta chain is a study of blood T cell repertoires in COVID-19. The CDR3 runs to 21 residues. J lost 2 bases, V lost 1 base, and 12 bases had no gene match. Germline V gene lookup returns CDR1 SGHVS and CDR2 FQNEAQ. Clones were read by immunoSEQ multiplex PCR, and TCRdb kept only the in-frame ones, dropping some. The top ten hold around 30% of the sample, which has 130,000 or so clones, 75% to 90% seen once. This TCR was recovered from an older man with active or convalescent COVID-19. The chain employs TRBV7-8 and TRBJ2-3, with 16 bases fitting TRBD2. The sample consisted of peripheral blood. CDR3: CASSLESIGTSGRAFTDTQYF. The CDR3 nucleotides are TGTGCCAGCAGCTTAGAGAGTATTGGGACTAGCGGGAGGGCTTTCACAGATACGCAGTATTTT.